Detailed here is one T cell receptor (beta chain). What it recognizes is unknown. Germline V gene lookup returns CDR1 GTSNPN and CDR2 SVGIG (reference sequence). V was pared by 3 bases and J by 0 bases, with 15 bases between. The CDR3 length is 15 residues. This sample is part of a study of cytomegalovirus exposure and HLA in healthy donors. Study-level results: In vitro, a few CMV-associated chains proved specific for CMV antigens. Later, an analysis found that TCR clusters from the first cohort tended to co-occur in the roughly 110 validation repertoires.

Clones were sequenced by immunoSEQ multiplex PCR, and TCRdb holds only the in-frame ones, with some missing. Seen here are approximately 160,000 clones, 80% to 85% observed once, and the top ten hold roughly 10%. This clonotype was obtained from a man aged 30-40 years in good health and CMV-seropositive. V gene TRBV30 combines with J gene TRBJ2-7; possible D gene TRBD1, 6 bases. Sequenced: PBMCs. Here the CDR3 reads CAWRPPRDISYEQYF. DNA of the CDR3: TGTGCCTGGAGACCTCCTCGGGACATCTCCTACGAGCAGTACTTC.